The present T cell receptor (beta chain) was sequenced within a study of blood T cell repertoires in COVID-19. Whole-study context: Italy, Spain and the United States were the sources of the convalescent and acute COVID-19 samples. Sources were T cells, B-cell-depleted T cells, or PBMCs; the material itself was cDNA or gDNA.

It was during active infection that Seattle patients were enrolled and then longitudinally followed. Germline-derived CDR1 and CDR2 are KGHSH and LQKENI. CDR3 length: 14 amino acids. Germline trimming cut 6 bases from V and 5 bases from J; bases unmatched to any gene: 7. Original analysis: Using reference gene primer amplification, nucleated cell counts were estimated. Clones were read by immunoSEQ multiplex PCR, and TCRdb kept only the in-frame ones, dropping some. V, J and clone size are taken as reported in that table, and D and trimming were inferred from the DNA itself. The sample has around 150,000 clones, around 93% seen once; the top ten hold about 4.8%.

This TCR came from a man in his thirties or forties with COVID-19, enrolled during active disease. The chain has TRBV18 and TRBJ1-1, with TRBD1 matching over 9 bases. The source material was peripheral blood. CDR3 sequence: CASSLRTGETEAFF. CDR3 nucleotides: TGTGCCAGCTCTCTAAGGACAGGGGAAACTGAAGCTTTCTTT.